The following is a T cell receptor (beta chain) sequence with its context. This sample stems from a study of CD8+ T cells in alopecia areata. Per the germline V gene, CDR1 is SGHRS and CDR2 is YFSETQ. V was trimmed by 0 bases and J by 7 bases, leaving 11 bases between them. This CDR3 region has 14 residues. The authors extracted RNA and reverse transcribed it into cDNA as the sequencing template. Profiling relied on immunoSEQ multiplex PCR, and the TCRdb table lists in-frame clones only, not all of them. This table has around 160,000 clones, 45% to 60% appearing once. The chain is built from TRBV5-1 and TRBJ2-1; D perhaps matches TRBD2 (5 bases). The specimen sequenced was CD4+ T cells sorted from blood. The origin of this receptor is a human donor with alopecia areata. As DNA, the CDR3 is TGCGCCAGCAGCTTGGCACTAGGCAGAAATGAGCAGTTCTTC. This sequence encodes CASSLALGRNEQFF.